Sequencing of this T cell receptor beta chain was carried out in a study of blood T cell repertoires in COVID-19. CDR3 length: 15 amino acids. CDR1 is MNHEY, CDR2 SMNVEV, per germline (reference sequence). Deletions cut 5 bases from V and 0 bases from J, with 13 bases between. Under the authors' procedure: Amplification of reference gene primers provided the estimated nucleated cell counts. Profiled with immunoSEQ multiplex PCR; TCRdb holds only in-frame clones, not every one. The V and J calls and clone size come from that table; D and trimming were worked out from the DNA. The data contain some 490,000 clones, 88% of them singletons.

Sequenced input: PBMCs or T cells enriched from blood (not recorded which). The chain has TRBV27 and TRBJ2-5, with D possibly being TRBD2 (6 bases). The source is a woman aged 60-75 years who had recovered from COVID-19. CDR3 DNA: TGTGCCAGCAGTCGCCGACTAGTTTACCAAGAGACCCAGTACTTC. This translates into CASSRRLVYQETQYF.